This is a list of T cell receptor beta chains from one sample in a study of prognosis after radiotherapy for stage I lung cancer. From the multiplex PCR reads, TCRdb called clonotypes with MiXCR, one entry per CDR3 protein. The data contain roughly 9,000 distinct CDR3 sequences, 62% of them singletons. The material sequenced was PBMCs, taken before or after stereotactic body radiation therapy (not recorded which). All receptors derive from a donor of 50 years or more with non-small cell lung cancer. Each CDR3 is given with its conserved first and last residue. A D gene is named only where the DNA matches it firmly. Part of the rows lack a size; the others show once, few, many or a class for expanded clones.

.,TRBV28,TRBJ1-3,.,CASTNGGLTGNTIYF,TGTGCCTCCACCAACGGGGGGTTGACTGGAAACACCATATATTTT
.,TRBV7-9,TRBJ2-7,.,CASSLGDSSYEQYF,TGTGCCAGCAGCTTAGGTGACAGCTCCTACGAGCAGTACTTC
.,TRBV6-1,TRBJ2-1,.,CASLLVPGNEQFF,TGTGCCAGCCTCTTGGTCCCGGGCAATGAGCAGTTCTTC
medium-sized,TRBV11-1,TRBJ1-1,.,CASSLSPGINTEAFF,TGTGCCAGCAGCTTATCCCCGGGGATTAACACTGAAGCTTTCTTT
many,TRBV27,TRBJ1-1,.,CASSKLGTEAFF,TGTGCCAGCAGCAAGCTAGGCACTGAAGCTTTCTTT
.,TRBV2,TRBJ2-7,TRBD1,CASSPPRQGTFYEQYF,TGTGCCAGCAGTCCCCCCCGACAGGGAACCTTCTACGAGCAGTACTTC
medium-sized,TRBV11-2,TRBJ1-4,.,CASSHPWSGLNEKLFF,TGTGCCAGCAGCCACCCGTGGTCGGGGTTGAATGAAAAACTGTTTTTT
medium-sized,TRBV28,TRBJ1-2,.,CASSPEGLYGYTF,TGTGCCAGCAGTCCAGAGGGACTCTATGGCTACACCTTC
medium-sized,TRBV12-3/TRBV12-4,TRBJ1-5,.,CASSLTDDQPQHF,TGTGCCAGCAGTTTGACAGATGATCAGCCCCAGCATTTT
.,TRBV6-1,TRBJ2-7,.,CASSPASTYEQYF,TGTGCCAGCAGTCCCGCCAGTACCTACGAGCAGTACTTC
.,TRBV6-1,TRBJ2-7,TRBD2,CASSTSGSSYEQYF,TGTGCCAGCAGTACTAGCGGGAGCTCCTACGAGCAGTACTTC
.,TRBV7-2,TRBJ2-2,.,CASSLRQNTNTGELFF,TGTGCCAGCAGCTTACGACAGAATACGAACACCGGGGAGCTGTTTTTT
once,TRBV7-9,TRBJ1-2,.,CASSLQDYGYTF,TGTGCCAGCAGCCTACAGGACTATGGCTACACCTTC
.,TRBV5-1,TRBJ2-3,.,CASGGSGATDTQYF,TGCGCCAGCGGTGGTAGCGGAGCCACAGATACGCAGTATTTT
.,TRBV3-1,TRBJ1-2,.,CASSQGGRGYTF,TGTGCCAGCAGCCAGGGAGGGCGGGGCTACACCTTC
.,TRBV6-1,TRBJ2-7,.,CAGSQGRATYEQYF,TGTGCCGGCAGCCAGGGACGGGCCACCTACGAGCAGTACTTC
few,TRBV7-2,TRBJ2-7,TRBD2,CASIIRLAGPYEQYF,TGTGCCAGCATCATCCGGCTAGCGGGCCCCTACGAGCAGTACTTC
.,TRBV7-9,TRBJ1-1,.,CASSLFGAEAFF,TGTGCCAGCAGCTTATTTGGGGCTGAAGCTTTCTTT
.,TRBV11-2,TRBJ2-1,.,CASSLAASSYNEQFF,TGTGCCAGCAGCTTAGCGGCTAGCTCCTACAATGAGCAGTTCTTC
.,TRBV20-1,TRBJ2-5,.,CSAPTRWGSTQYF,TGCAGTGCTCCCACCCGGTGGGGCAGTACCCAGTACTTC
medium-sized,TRBV28,TRBJ2-5,TRBD1,CASSLSGTGVETQYF,TGTGCCAGCAGTCTATCCGGGACAGGGGTAGAGACCCAGTACTTC
medium-sized,TRBV20-1,TRBJ1-2,.,CSARAQDRYGYTF,TGCAGTGCTAGGGCTCAAGATCGCTATGGCTACACCTTC
.,TRBV6-2/TRBV6-3,TRBJ2-7,.,CASKAGCSAYEQYF,TGTGCCAGTAAAGCAGGGTGCTCCGCCTACGAGCAGTACTTC
.,TRBV20-1,TRBJ2-7,TRBD1,CSASRGQLADYEQYF,TGCAGTGCTTCCCGGGGACAGCTAGCAGACTACGAGCAGTACTTC
.,TRBV7-2,TRBJ1-1,TRBD1,CASSIRYRGHTEAFF,TGTGCCAGCAGCATCCGTTACAGGGGTCACACTGAAGCTTTCTTT
.,TRBV2,TRBJ2-7,.,CASSGPELGQQYF,TGTGCCAGCAGTGGTCCCGAGCTGGGCCAGCAGTACTTC
.,TRBV9,TRBJ2-7,.,CASSVSWTPAYEQYF,TGTGCCAGCAGCGTATCTTGGACTCCAGCCTACGAGCAGTACTTC
medium-sized,TRBV20-1,TRBJ2-1,TRBD2,CSARVTGGRNEQFF,TGCAGTGCTAGAGTGACGGGAGGTCGAAATGAGCAGTTCTTC
medium-sized,TRBV6-5,TRBJ2-3,TRBD2,CASSSRGLAGVTDTQYF,TGTGCCAGCAGTTCCCGGGGACTAGCGGGAGTCACAGATACGCAGTATTTT
.,TRBV6-1,TRBJ2-3,.,CASRHVGDSTQDTQYF,TGTGCCAGCAGACACGTCGGGGATAGCACACAAGATACGCAGTACTTT
.,TRBV3-1,TRBJ1-6,.,CASSQWTSYNSPIHF,TGTGCCAGCAGCCAATGGACAAGTTATAATTCACCCATCCACTTT
.,TRBV7-9,TRBJ2-7,.,CASSFSLGVAVYEQYF,TGTGCCAGCAGCTTCTCCCTTGGCGTAGCGGTCTACGAGCAGTACTTC
.,TRBV6-2/TRBV6-3,TRBJ1-6,.,CASTSAVSGGLFYNSPLHF,TGTGCCAGCACCTCCGCAGTCTCGGGGGGCCTCTTCTATAATTCACCCCTCCACTTT
medium-sized,TRBV5-1,TRBJ2-5,.,CASSRLAGETQYF,TGCGCCAGCAGCCGGCTTGCGGGAGAGACCCAGTACTTC
once,TRBV6-1,TRBJ1-1,.,CASSPTRSFGAFF,TGTGCCAGCAGCCCCACACGGTCGTTTGGGGCTTTCTTT
.,TRBV2,TRBJ2-7,TRBD2,CASSVTSGFSYEQYF,TGTGCCAGCAGTGTGACTAGCGGATTTTCCTACGAGCAGTACTTC
.,TRBV7-9,TRBJ2-3,TRBD2,CASSRTSGFTDTQYF,TGTGCCAGCAGCCGGACTAGCGGGTTTACAGATACGCAGTATTTT
medium-sized,TRBV2,TRBJ2-1,.,CASSENLPPEQFF,TGTGCCAGCAGTGAAAACCTCCCCCCAGAGCAGTTCTTC
.,TRBV11-2,TRBJ2-1,TRBD2,CASSPSGSGSREQFF,TGTGCCAGCAGCCCCTCGGGTAGCGGGAGTCGTGAGCAGTTCTTC
.,TRBV6-1,TRBJ1-2,TRBD1,CASNRQGGIYGYTF,TGTGCCAGCAATCGACAGGGGGGCATCTATGGCTACACCTTC
.,TRBV6-1,TRBJ2-7,.,CASSTSRGGYSYEQYF,.
once,TRBV6-2/TRBV6-3,TRBJ1-5,.,CASRREGANQPQHF,TGTGCCAGCAGGAGGGAGGGAGCGAATCAGCCCCAGCATTTT
.,TRBV20-1,TRBJ2-7,TRBD2,CSARARLAGSYEQYF,TGCAGTGCTAGAGCTAGGCTAGCGGGGAGCTACGAGCAGTACTTC